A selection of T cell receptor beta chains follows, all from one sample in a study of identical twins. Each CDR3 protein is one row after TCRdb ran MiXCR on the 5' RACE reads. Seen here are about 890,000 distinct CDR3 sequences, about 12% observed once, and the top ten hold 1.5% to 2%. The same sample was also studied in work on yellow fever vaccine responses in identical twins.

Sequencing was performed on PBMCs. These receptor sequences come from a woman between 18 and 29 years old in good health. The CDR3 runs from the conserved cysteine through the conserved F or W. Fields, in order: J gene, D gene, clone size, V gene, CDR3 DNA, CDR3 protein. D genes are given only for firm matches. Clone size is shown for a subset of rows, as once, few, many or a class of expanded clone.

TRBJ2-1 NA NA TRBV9 TGTGCCAGCAGCGCAACCCCCCAAACCGGGACGAACTACAATGAGCAGTTCTTC CASSATPQTGTNYNEQFF
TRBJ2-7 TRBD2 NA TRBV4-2 TGTGCCAGCAGCCAATCCGGGACTAGCGTCTACGAGCAGTACTTC CASSQSGTSVYEQYF
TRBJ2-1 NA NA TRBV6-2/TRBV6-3 TGTGCCAGCAGTTCCAGCCCGGGACTTCCGTATTACAATGAGCAGTTCTTC CASSSSPGLPYYNEQFF
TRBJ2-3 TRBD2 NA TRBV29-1 TGCAGCTCAGGGGTTACGGGAGGGCCCAATACGCAGTATTTT CSSGVTGGPNTQYF
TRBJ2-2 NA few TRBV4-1 TGCGCCAGCAGCCAAGTTTTCAGGGAGACCCCGGGGGAGCTGTTTTTT CASSQVFRETPGELFF
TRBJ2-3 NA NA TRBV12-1 TGTGCCAGCAGCTTTCTAGCGGGGATTAGCACAGATACGCAGTATTTT CASSFLAGISTDTQYF
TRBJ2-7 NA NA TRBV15 TGTGCCACCAGCAGAGTCCCAACAGCTTCCTACGAGCAGTACTTC CATSRVPTASYEQYF
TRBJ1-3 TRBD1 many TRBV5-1 TGCGCCAGCAGCGCCGGGACAGTTGGAAACACCATATATTTT CASSAGTVGNTIYF
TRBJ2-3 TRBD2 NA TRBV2 TGTGCCAGCAGTGATGGGAGCGGGAGAAGCACAGATACGCAGTATTTT CASSDGSGRSTDTQYF
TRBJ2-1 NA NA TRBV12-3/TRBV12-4 TGTGCCAGCAGTTTCATTTCCAATCCCAATGAGCAGTTCTTC CASSFISNPNEQFF
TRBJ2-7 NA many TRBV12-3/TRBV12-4 TGTGCCAGCAACCCGGGACACTCCTACGAGCAGTACTTC CASNPGHSYEQYF
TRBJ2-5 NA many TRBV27 TGTGCCAGCAGTTTTGGGGCTGGGGAGACCCAGTACTTC CASSFGAGETQYF
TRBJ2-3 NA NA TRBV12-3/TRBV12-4 TGTGCCAGCAGCCCCCCTAGAGGGGTAACGCAGTATTTT CASSPPRGVTQYF
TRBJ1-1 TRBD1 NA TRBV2 TGTGCCAGCAGCCTACAGGACAGGGGACACACTGAAGCTTTCTTT CASSLQDRGHTEAFF